The sequence of this T cell receptor (beta chain) was determined in a study of Ad26.COV2.S vaccination and SARS-CoV-2 variants. For the study at large: Trial arm assignment for the donor was COV1001 Ad26.COV2.S. Intramuscular Ad26.COV2.S at 5x10^10 or 1x10^11 viral particles. Study-level findings and limits: An underestimation of total T cell responses may have resulted from the TCR breadth and depth analyses.

CDR3 length: 16 residues. Germline values: CDR1 GTSNPN, CDR2 SVGIG (reference sequence). Deletions cut 0 bases from V and 6 bases from J, with 19 bases between. Measured with immunoSEQ multiplex PCR; TCRdb has only the in-frame clones, and not every one. The repertoire has about 680,000 clones, around 89% of them found once; the top ten carry approximately 1.5%. For this clone: Its antigen is not identified.

Treatment in this sample: roughly 19 received Ad26.COV2.S at low or high dose, single or two shots; five or six received placebo; per-sample allocation not given. Collection of samples fell on day 63 after the first vaccine or placebo injection. The sequences come from peripheral blood, collected in a trial of Ad26.COV2.S vaccine versus placebo. The source is a person aged 18-65 years who received the Ad26.COV2.S COVID-19 vaccine or a placebo. The chain has TRBV30 and TRBJ2-3; the D is unclear. The CDR3 nucleotides are TGTGCCTGGAGTGTTAGTCGGCGAGGAGATGGGGATACGCAGTATTTT. Translating it yields CAWSVSRRGDGDTQYF. Full variable domain (outside the CDR3, taken from reference TRBV30 and TRBJ2-3): SQTIHQWPATLVQPVGSPLSLECTVEGTSNPNLYWYRQAAGRGLQLLFYSVGIGQISSEVPQNLSASRPQDRQFILSSKKLLLSDSGFYLCAWSVSRRGDGDTQYFGPGTRLTVL.